The 11 T cell receptor beta chains below come from one sample, sequenced in a study of cytomegalovirus exposure and HLA in healthy donors. The PCR had 60 Vbeta and 13 Jbeta primers. Profiling relied on immunoSEQ multiplex PCR, and the TCRdb table lists in-frame clones only, not all of them. This sample carries roughly 66,000 clones, less than 70% of them seen once, and the ten largest clones take approximately 2.9%. Sequenced: PBMCs. Every receptor here comes from a woman aged 45-59 years in good health and CMV-seronegative.

The chain is built from TRBV11-3 and TRBJ2-1; D perhaps matches TRBD2 (6 bases). This CDR3 has 17 residues. V gave up 1 base and J gave up 0 bases, with 13 bases separating them. Germline lookup yields CDR1 SGHNT and CDR2 YENEEA. The CDR3 region is CASSLGVGTDSYNEQFF. CDR3 nucleotide sequence: TGTGCCAGCAGCTTAGGGGTAGGGACTGACTCCTACAATGAGCAGTTCTTC. Combining the CDR3 with reference TRBV11-3 and TRBJ2-1 gives the whole variable domain EAGVVQSPRYKIIEKKQPVAFWCNPISGHNTLYWYLQNLGQGPELLIRYENEEAVDDSQLPKDRFSAERLKGVDSTLKIQPAELGDSAVYLCASSLGVGTDSYNEQFFGPGTRLTVL.

V usage is TRBV28 and J usage is TRBJ2-7; D gene unclear. From germline, CDR1 is MDHEN and CDR2 SYDVKM. This CDR3 has 18 residues. V was shortened by 2 bases and J by 0 bases, with 20 bases between the two germline ends. The CDR3: CASSLTIPGRPSSYEQYF. As DNA, the CDR3 is TGTGCCAGCAGTTTAACAATACCCGGCAGGCCAAGCTCCTACGAGCAGTACTTC.

The count of this clone is one. The genes are TRBV29-1 and TRBJ1-1; no clear D gene. From germline, CDR1 is SQVTM and CDR2 ANQGSEA. The ends were cut back, 7 bases at V and 0 bases at J, with 9 bases in the middle. The CDR3 contains 12 residues. The CDR3 is CSAQTVNTEAFF. In DNA form, the CDR3 reads TGCAGCGCTCAAACGGTGAACACTGAAGCTTTCTTT.

V usage is TRBV2 and J usage is TRBJ1-4; TRBD1 is a possible D gene (5 bases). Between the trimmed V and J ends, which lost 6 bases and 11 bases, there was a span of 13 bases. Looked up from germline, CDR1 is SNHLY and CDR2 is FYNNEI. The CDR3 runs 12 residues. The CDR3 region is CASRLQVQKLFF. The DNA of the CDR3 is TGTGCCAGCAGATTACAGGTTCAGAAACTGTTTTTT.

This sequence joins TRBV5-4 and TRBJ2-3; 9 bases match TRBD1. Germline loops: CDR1 SGHNT, CDR2 YYREEE (reference sequence). The CDR3 spans 16 residues. Unmatched junction bases numbered 12, after V lost 3 bases and J lost 7 bases. In DNA form, the CDR3 reads TGTGCCAGCAGCTCCTTAACAGGGGGCGCGAAATATACGCAGTATTTT. Its protein product is CASSSLTGGAKYTQYF.

This sequence joins TRBV7-2 and TRBJ2-7, with a weak D call TRBD1 (5 bases). Trimming cost V 1 base and J 0 bases, with 10 bases left between them. Germline CDR1 is SGHTA and CDR2 is FQGNSA. This CDR3 region has 15 residues. This chain's CDR3 is CASSLGTTYSYEQYF. In DNA form, the CDR3 reads TGTGCCAGCAGCTTAGGGACAACCTACTCCTACGAGCAGTACTTC.

The rearrangement joins TRBV6-5 to TRBJ2-7, with 7 bases aligning to TRBD2. The CDR3 runs 14 residues. Germline V CDR1 and CDR2: MNHEY, SVGAGI. Trimming at V came to 0 bases and at J to 1 base, leaving 0 bases not matched to a gene. CDR3 nucleotides: TGTGCCAGCAGTTACTCGGGAGGGTCCTACGAGCAGTACTTC. Protein product: CASSYSGGSYEQYF.

The chain carries TRBV28 and TRBJ1-5, with 9 bases that match TRBD1. Trimming took 5 bases from V and 5 from J; bases not matched to a gene: 4. In germline, CDR1 is MDHEN, CDR2 SYDVKM. This CDR3 region has 14 residues. CDR3: CASSPGQGYQPQHF. For the CDR3, the DNA is TGTGCCAGCAGTCCGGGACAGGGTTATCAGCCCCAGCATTTT.

V and J are TRBV25-1 and TRBJ2-1; D unresolved. V was cut by 4 bases and J by 4 bases, with 5 bases left in between. This CDR3 has 12 residues. Germline CDR1 is MGHDK and CDR2 is SYGVNS. The CDR3 is CASSVGYNEQFF. The CDR3 bases are TGTGCCAGCAGTGTCGGGTACAATGAGCAGTTCTTC.

This chain connects TRBV28 to TRBJ1-4, with TRBD1 matching 9 bases. Germline lookup yields CDR1 MDHEN and CDR2 SYDVKM. V trimming: 10 bases; J trimming: 8 bases; junction bases outside the gene matches: 11. The CDR3 extends over 14 amino acids. DNA of the CDR3: TGTGCCACCAATTACAGGGGGCTGGGGGAAAAACTGTTTTTT. This translates into CATNYRGLGEKLFF.

This clone has more than one count but fewer than ten. The chain uses TRBV11-2 and TRBJ2-1; D remains unclear. Germline V gives CDR1 SGHAT, CDR2 FQNNGV. Trimming left V 5 bases short and J 4 bases short, with 6 bases between. The CDR3 runs to 12 residues. CDR3 in amino acids: CASSPRYNEQFF. CDR3 bases: TGTGCCAGCAGCCCGCGTTACAATGAGCAGTTCTTC.